These 21 T cell receptor beta chains share one sample of origin, sequenced in a study of blood T cell repertoires in COVID-19. Repertoires were generated with immunoSEQ multiplex PCR, while TCRdb's copy carries only in-frame clones and drops some. The sample holds hundreds of thousands of clones, 70% to 90% seen once. What was sequenced was PBMCs or T cells enriched from blood (not recorded which). The receptors originated from a woman in her fifties or sixties in a cohort exposed to, infected with or recovered from COVID-19 (not recorded which).

The chain combines TRBV21-1 with TRBJ2-7; the table's TRBD2 call for D was not verified on the DNA. TRBV21-1 counts as a pseudogene. This CDR3 spans 12 amino acids. The CDR3 region is CARLVNLYEQYF. The DNA for the CDR3 is TGTGCCAGACTGGTGAACCTCTACGAGCAGTACTTC.

The DNA of the CDR3 is TGTGCCAGCTCACGGACAGGGTGCCTGAAGTGGCCGGAGGAGACCCAGTACTTC. Amino acid sequence: CASSRTGCLKWPEETQYF. The J gene is TRBJ2-5, the V gene TRBV18; 8 nucleotides match TRBD1. Germline V gives CDR1 KGHSH, CDR2 LQKENI. There are 18 residues in the CDR3. V gave up 4 bases and J gave up 5 bases; unmatched junction bases: 18.

This sequence joins TRBV5-1 and TRBJ2-2; 12 bases match TRBD2. The trim removed 3 bases at V and 6 bases at J, leaving 6 bases unmatched. Germline V lookup: CDR1 SGHRS, CDR2 YFSETQ. The CDR3 sequence is 16 residues long. CDR3 amino acids: CASSWPTSGRPGELFF. The DNA for the CDR3 is TGCGCCAGCAGCTGGCCGACTAGCGGGAGACCCGGGGAGCTGTTTTTT.

This sequence joins TRBV5-1 and TRBJ2-1; 7 nucleotides align to TRBD1. Looked up from germline, CDR1 is SGHRS and CDR2 is YFSETQ. The CDR3 is made up of 14 amino acids. V gave up 7 bases and J gave up 4 bases; unmatched junction bases: 8. The CDR3 reads CASLPGQSYNEQFF. CDR3 coding DNA: TGCGCCAGCCTTCCGGGACAGAGTTACAATGAGCAGTTCTTC.

This clone occurred a few times. The chain carries TRBV5-1 and TRBJ1-3; 8 nucleotides line up with TRBD1. The CDR3 consists of 16 residues. Germline lookup yields CDR1 SGHRS and CDR2 YFSETQ. Germline trimming cut 0 bases from V and 2 bases from J; bases unmatched to any gene: 4. This chain's CDR3 is CASSLGQGQPGNTIYF. CDR3 coding DNA: TGCGCCAGCAGCTTGGGACAGGGGCAGCCTGGAAACACCATATATTTT.

The chain combines TRBV4-1 with TRBJ2-4; tentative D call: TRBD2 (6 bases). CDR1 MGHRA and CDR2 YSYEKL come from the germline V gene. V lost 0 bases and J 0 bases, leaving 18 bases between the germline ends. The length of the CDR3 is 19 residues. Here the CDR3 reads CASSQDKIEAGLAKNIQYF. CDR3 nucleotides: TGCGCCAGCAGCCAAGATAAGATAGAAGCGGGTCTAGCCAAAAACATTCAGTACTTC.

The rearrangement joins TRBV3-1 (or the pseudogene TRBV3-2) to TRBJ1-4; D uncertain. Germline V gene lookup returns CDR1 LGHDT and CDR2 YNNKEL (reference sequence). V was clipped by 0 bases and J by 8 bases, with 16 bases between them. The CDR3 is made up of 16 amino acids. CDR3 nucleotide sequence: TGTGCCAGCAGCCAAGACCCCCGCGGGAGGAAAGAAAAACTGTTTTTT. Protein sequence: CASSQDPRGRKEKLFF.

The chain employs TRBV19 and TRBJ1-2; TRBD1 matches 8 bases. V trimming: 5 bases; J trimming: 5 bases; junction bases outside the gene matches: 13. The CDR3 runs 16 residues. In germline, CDR1 is LNHDA, CDR2 SQIVND (reference sequence). The CDR3 protein is CASSQARQGKMYGYTF. The DNA for the CDR3 is TGTGCCAGTAGTCAGGCCCGACAGGGGAAGATGTATGGCTACACCTTC.

The rearrangement joins TRBV18 to TRBJ2-1; D is possibly TRBD1 (6 bases). In germline, CDR1 is KGHSH, CDR2 LQKENI. This CDR3 is built from 13 residues. V was clipped by 8 bases and J by 8 bases, with 16 bases between them. CDR3 bases: TGTGCCAGCACCGAACAGGGTTTCGATGAGCAGTTCTTC. It translates to CASTEQGFDEQFF.

The chain employs TRBV7-9 and TRBJ1-5; D not resolved. This CDR3 has 13 amino acids. Trimming removed 5 bases from V and 5 bases from J, with 10 bases in between. Per the germline V gene, CDR1 is SEHNR and CDR2 is FQNEAQ (reference sequence). The CDR3 region has the DNA TGTGCCAGCAGCCGAGATGGAGATCAGCCCCAGCATTTT. This codes for CASSRDGDQPQHF.

The rearrangement uses TRBV13 and TRBJ2-7; TRBD2 matches at 9 bases. CDR3 length equals 15 residues. Germline V gene sequence: CDR1 PRHDT, CDR2 FYEKMQ (reference sequence). Germline trimming cut 3 bases from V and 1 base from J; bases unmatched to any gene: 4. The CDR3 region is CASSFSGRASYEQYF. In nucleotides, the CDR3 is TGTGCCAGCAGCTTTAGCGGGAGAGCTTCCTACGAGCAGTACTTC.

DNA of the CDR3: TGTGCCAGCAGCAGGGGGACTAGCGGGAGAGGTACAGATACGCAGTATTTT. Protein: CASSRGTSGRGTDTQYF. V and J are TRBV9 and TRBJ2-3; 14 nucleotides line up with TRBD2. Trimming took 4 bases from V and 3 from J; bases not matched to a gene: 7. The CDR3 covers 17 residues. Germline CDR1 SGDLS, CDR2 YYNGEE. The variable domain in full, completed from reference TRBV9 and TRBJ2-3, reads DSGVTQTPKHLITATGQRVTLRCSPRSGDLSVYWYQQSLDQGLQFLIQYYNGEERAKGNILERFSAQQFPDLHSELNLSSLELGDSALYFCASSRGTSGRGTDTQYFGPGTRLTVL.

V and J are TRBV12-3 or TRBV12-4 and TRBJ2-7, with D possibly TRBD1 on 6 matching bases. V was clipped by 8 bases and J by 2 bases, with 10 bases between them. The CDR3 length is 12 residues. The CDR3 protein is CASSQGPYEQYF. The CDR3 region has the DNA TGTGCCAGCTCACAGGGACCCTACGAGCAGTACTTC.

V gene TRBV5-6 combines with J gene TRBJ2-1; TRBD2 matches at 10 bases. Germline loops: CDR1 SGHDT, CDR2 YYEEEE. V lost 0 bases and J lost 8; bases outside the gene matches: 8. The CDR3 totals 16 residues. The CDR3 here is CASSLGLAGVGDEQFF. The CDR3 DNA follows: TGTGCCAGCAGCTTGGGGCTAGCGGGAGTAGGGGATGAGCAGTTCTTC. The variable domain in full, completed from reference TRBV5-6 and TRBJ2-1, reads DAGVTQSPTHLIKTRGQQVTLRCSPKSGHDTVSWYQQALGQGPQFIFQYYEEEERQRGNFPDRFSGHQFPNYSSELNVNALLLGDSALYLCASSLGLAGVGDEQFFGPGTRLTVL.

The gene calls are TRBV11-2 and TRBJ1-1; 8 nucleotides agree with TRBD1. The CDR3 consists of 17 residues. Germline V lookup: CDR1 SGHAT, CDR2 FQNNGV. V trimming: 1 base; J trimming: 1 base; junction bases outside the gene matches: 8. In DNA, the CDR3 is TGTGCCAGCAGCTTAGCCGGACAGGGCTTGGAGAACACTGAAGCTTTCTTT. As protein: CASSLAGQGLENTEAFF. Variable domain in full (rest from reference TRBV11-2 and TRBJ1-1): EAGVAQSPRYKIIEKRQSVAFWCNPISGHATLYWYQQILGQGPKLLIQFQNNGVVDDSQLPKDRFSAERLKGVDSTLKIQPAKLEDSAVYLCASSLAGQGLENTEAFFGQGTRLTVV.

The CDR3 DNA is TGTGCCAGCAGCTTAATCAGGGGCGGCTACACCTTC. It yields the protein CASSLIRGGYTF. The genes are TRBV7-9 and TRBJ1-2, with D possibly being TRBD1 (6 bases). This CDR3 spans 12 amino acids. The germline CDR1 and CDR2 sequences are SEHNR and FQNEAQ (reference sequence). Trimming cost V 2 bases and J 8 bases, with 9 bases left between them.

The chain employs TRBV5-1 and TRBJ1-1; 10 bases fit TRBD1. The CDR3 length is 14 residues. Germline V gene sequence: CDR1 SGHRS, CDR2 YFSETQ. The trim removed 7 bases at V and 5 bases at J, leaving 8 bases unmatched. The CDR3 reads CASSTTGGTTEAFF. The CDR3 DNA reads as TGCGCCAGCTCTACGACAGGGGGCACAACTGAAGCTTTCTTT.

This sequence joins TRBV7-9 and TRBJ2-7, with D possibly being TRBD1 (6 bases). V was clipped by 1 base and J by 1 base, with 8 bases between them. Germline CDR1 reads SEHNR; CDR2 reads FQNEAQ (reference sequence). CDR3 length equals 14 residues. The DNA for the CDR3 is TGTGCCAGCAGCTTAGATCAGGGGTCCTACGAGCAGTACTTC. Translating gives CASSLDQGSYEQYF.

The gene calls are TRBV11-2 and TRBJ2-1, with a possible D match to TRBD1 (5 bases). Germline CDR1 reads SGHAT; CDR2 reads FQNNGV. Trimming shortened V by 5 bases and J by 4 bases, and 9 bases separated the two germline ends. This CDR3 is 13 amino acids long. CDR3 sequence: CASSRDSYNEQFF. The CDR3 DNA reads TGTGCCAGCAGCCGTGACAGTTACAATGAGCAGTTCTTC. Looking up the rest from reference TRBV11-2 and TRBJ2-1 gives the full variable domain: EAGVAQSPRYKIIEKRQSVAFWCNPISGHATLYWYQQILGQGPKLLIQFQNNGVVDDSQLPKDRFSAERLKGVDSTLKIQPAKLEDSAVYLCASSRDSYNEQFFGPGTRLTVL.

This sequence joins TRBV18 and TRBJ2-5, with 7 positions matching TRBD1. This CDR3 has 16 residues. CDR1 is KGHSH and CDR2 is LQKENI in the germline V gene. V was pared by 1 base and J by 1 base, with 6 bases of the junction left unmatched. The CDR3 DNA follows: TGTGCCAGCTCACCACTAATGGGACAGAGCCAAGAGACCCAGTACTTC. This gives the protein CASSPLMGQSQETQYF.

The chain couples TRBV7-2 to TRBJ2-7; 7 bases agree with TRBD2. V shed 1 base and J 3 bases; nucleotides not matched to a gene: 3. The CDR3 covers 14 residues. Germline values: CDR1 SGHTA, CDR2 FQGNSA. The CDR3 sequence is CASSLGREGYEQYF. Written as DNA, the CDR3 is TGTGCCAGCAGCTTAGGCAGGGAGGGCTACGAGCAGTACTTC.